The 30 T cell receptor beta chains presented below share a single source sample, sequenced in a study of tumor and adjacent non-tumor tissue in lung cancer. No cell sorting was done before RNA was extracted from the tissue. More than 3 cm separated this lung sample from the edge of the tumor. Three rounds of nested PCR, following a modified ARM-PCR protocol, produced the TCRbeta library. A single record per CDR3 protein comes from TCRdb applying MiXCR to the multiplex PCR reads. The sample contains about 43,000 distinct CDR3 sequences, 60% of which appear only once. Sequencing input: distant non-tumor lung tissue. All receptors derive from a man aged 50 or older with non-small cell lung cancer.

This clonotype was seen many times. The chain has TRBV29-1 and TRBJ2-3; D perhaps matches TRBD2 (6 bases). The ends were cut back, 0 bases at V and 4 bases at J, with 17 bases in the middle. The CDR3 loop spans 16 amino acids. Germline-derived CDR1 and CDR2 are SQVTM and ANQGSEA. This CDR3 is CSVEEYGGTGADTQYF. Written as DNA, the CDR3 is TGCAGCGTTGAAGAATACGGGGGTACGGGGGCAGATACGCAGTATTTT.

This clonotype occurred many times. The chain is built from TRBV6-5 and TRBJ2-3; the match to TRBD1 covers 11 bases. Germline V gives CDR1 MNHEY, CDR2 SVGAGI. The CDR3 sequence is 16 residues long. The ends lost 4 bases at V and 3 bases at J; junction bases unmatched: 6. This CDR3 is CASSLGQGDSTDTQYF. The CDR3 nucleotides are TGTGCCAGCAGTTTGGGACAGGGGGACTCAACAGATACGCAGTATTTT.

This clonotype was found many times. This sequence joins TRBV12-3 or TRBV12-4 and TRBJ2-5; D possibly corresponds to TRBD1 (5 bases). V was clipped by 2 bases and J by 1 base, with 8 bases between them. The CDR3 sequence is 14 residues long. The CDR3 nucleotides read TGTGCCAGCAGTTTACCAGGGTCCCAAGAGACCCAGTACTTC. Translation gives CASSLPGSQETQYF.

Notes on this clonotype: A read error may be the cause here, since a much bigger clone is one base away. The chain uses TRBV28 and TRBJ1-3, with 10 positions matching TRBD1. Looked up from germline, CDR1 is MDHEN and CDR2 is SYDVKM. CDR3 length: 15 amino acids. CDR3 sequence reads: CVSATGTGAGNTIYF. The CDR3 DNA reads TGTGTCAGCGCGACCGGGACAGGGGCTGGAAACACCATATATTTT.

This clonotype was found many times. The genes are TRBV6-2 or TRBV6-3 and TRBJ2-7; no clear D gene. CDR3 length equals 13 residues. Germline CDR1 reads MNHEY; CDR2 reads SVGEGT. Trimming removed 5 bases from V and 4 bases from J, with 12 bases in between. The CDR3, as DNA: TGTGCCAGCAGTGCCTATACAGAATACGAGCAGTACTTC. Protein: CASSAYTEYEQYF.

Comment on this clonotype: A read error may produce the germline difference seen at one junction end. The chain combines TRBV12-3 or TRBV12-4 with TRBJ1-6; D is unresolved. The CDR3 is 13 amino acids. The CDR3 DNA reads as TGTCCCAGCAGTGGGATAGTTTATTCACCCCTCCACTTT. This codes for CPSSGIVYSPLHF.

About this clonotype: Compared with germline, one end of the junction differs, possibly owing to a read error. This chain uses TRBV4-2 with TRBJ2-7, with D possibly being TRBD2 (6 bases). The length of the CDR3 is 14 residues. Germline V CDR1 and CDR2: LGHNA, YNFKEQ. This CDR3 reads CASSNRDSPYERYF. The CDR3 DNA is TGTGCCAGCAGTAACCGGGACTCTCCCTACGAGCGGTACTTC.

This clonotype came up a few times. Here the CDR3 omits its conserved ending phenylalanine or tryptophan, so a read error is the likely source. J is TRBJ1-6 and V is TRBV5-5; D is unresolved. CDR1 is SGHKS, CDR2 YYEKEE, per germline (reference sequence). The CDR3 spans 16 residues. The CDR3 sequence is CTSSPVGETYNSPLHY. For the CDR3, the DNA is TGTACCAGCAGCCCAGTCGGGGAAACCTATAATTCACCCCTCCACTAT.

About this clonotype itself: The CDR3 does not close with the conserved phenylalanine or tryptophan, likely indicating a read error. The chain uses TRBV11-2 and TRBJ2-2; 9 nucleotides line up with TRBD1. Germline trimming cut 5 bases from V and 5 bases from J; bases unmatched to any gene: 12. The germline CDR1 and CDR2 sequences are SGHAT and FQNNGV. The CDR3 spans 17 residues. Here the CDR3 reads CASSVGGQGGGTGELFS. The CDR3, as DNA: TGTGCCAGCAGCGTAGGGGGACAGGGAGGAGGGACCGGGGAGCTGTTTTCT.

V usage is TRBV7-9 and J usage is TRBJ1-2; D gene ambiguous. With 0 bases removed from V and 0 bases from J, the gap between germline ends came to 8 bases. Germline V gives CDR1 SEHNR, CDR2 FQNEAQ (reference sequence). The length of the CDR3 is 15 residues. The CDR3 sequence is CASSLAGTPNYGYTF. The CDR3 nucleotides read TGTGCCAGCAGCTTAGCGGGCACACCTAACTATGGCTACACCTTC. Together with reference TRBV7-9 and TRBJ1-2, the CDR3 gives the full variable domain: DTGVSQNPRHKITKRGQNVTFRCDPISEHNRLYWYRQTLGQGPEFLTYFQNEAQLEKSRLLSDRFSAERPKGSFSTLEIQRTEQGDSAMYLCASSLAGTPNYGYTFGSGTRLTVV.

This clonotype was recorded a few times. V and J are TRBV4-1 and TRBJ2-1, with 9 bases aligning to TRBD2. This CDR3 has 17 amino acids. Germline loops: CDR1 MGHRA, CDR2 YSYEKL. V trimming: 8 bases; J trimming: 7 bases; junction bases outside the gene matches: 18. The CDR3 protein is CASRQGVSGGPGNEQFF. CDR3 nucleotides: TGCGCCAGCCGACAGGGTGTGAGCGGGGGGCCGGGGAATGAGCAGTTCTTC.

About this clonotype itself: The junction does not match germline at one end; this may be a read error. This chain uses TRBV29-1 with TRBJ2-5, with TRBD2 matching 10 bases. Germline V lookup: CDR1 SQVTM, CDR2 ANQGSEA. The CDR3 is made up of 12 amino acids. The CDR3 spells CSVWTSGQTQHF. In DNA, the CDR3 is TGCAGTGTCTGGACTAGCGGTCAGACCCAGCACTTC.

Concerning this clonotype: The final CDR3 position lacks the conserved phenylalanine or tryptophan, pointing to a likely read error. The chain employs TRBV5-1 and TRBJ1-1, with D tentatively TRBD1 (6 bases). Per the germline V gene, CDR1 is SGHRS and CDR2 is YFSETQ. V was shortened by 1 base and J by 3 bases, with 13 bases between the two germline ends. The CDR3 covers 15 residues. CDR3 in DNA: TGCGCCAGCAGCTTGACAGGGTCAGGGGACACTGAAGCTTTCTTA. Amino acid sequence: CASSLTGSGDTEAFL.

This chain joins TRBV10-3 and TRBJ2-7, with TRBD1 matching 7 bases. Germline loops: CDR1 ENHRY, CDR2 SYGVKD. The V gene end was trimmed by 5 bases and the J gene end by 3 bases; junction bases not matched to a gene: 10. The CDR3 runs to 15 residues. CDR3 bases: TGTGCCATCAGTATTTACGACAGGGCATGCTACGAGCAGTACTTC. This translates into CAISIYDRACYEQYF.

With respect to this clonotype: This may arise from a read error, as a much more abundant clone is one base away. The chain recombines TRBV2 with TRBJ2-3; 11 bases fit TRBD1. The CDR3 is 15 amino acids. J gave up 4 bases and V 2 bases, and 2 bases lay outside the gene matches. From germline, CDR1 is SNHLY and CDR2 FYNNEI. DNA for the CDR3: TGTGCCAGCAGTGAAAGGACAGGGGGCGCAGATACGCAGTATTTT. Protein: CASSERTGGADTQYF.

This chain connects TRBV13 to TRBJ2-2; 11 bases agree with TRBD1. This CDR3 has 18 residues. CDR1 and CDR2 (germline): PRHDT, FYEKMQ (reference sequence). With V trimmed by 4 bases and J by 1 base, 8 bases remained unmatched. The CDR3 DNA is TGTGCCAGCAGCTCCACCTGGACAGGGGGCAAGAACACCGGGGAGCTGTTTTTT. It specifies CASSSTWTGGKNTGELFF.

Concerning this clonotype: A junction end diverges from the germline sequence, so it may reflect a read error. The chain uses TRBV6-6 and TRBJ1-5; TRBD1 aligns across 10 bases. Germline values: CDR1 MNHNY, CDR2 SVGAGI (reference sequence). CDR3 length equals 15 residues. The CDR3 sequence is CVSSFRQGANQPQHF. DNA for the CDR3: TGTGTCAGCAGTTTTCGACAGGGGGCTAATCAACCCCAGCATTTT.

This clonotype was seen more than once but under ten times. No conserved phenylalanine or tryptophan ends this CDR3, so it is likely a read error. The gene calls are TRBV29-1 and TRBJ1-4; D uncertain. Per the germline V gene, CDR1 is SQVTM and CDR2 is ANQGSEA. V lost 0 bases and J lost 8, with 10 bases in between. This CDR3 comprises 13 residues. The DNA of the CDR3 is TGCAGCGTTGAAGATCCGTTTGGAGAAAAACTGTTTCTT. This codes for CSVEDPFGEKLFL.

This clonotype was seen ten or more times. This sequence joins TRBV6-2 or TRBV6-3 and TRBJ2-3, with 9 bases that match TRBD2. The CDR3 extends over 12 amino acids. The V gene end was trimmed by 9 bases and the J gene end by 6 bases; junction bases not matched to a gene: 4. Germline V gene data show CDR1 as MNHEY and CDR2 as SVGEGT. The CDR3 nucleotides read TGTGCCAGTAGCGGGAGTGAGGATACGCAGTATTTT. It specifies CASSGSEDTQYF.

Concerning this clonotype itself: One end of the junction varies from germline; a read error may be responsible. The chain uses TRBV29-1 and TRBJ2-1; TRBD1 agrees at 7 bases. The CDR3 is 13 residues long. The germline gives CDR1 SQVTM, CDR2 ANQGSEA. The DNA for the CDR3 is TGCAGCGCCTCAAGGGGGCTCAACAATAAGCAGTTCTTC. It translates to CSASRGLNNKQFF.

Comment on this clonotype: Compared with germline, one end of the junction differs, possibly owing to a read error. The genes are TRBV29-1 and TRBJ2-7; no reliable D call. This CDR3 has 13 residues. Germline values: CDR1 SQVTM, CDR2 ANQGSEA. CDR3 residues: CSVEGYSVDEQCF. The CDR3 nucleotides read TGCAGCGTTGAAGGTTACTCGGTCGACGAGCAGTGCTTC.

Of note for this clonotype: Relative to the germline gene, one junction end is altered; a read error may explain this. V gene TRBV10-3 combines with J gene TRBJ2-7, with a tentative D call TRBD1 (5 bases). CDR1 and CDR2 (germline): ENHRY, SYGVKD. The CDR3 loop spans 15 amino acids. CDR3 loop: CTISDSGSKATEQYF. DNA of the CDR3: TGTACCATCAGTGATTCAGGGTCCAAGGCCACCGAGCAGTACTTC.

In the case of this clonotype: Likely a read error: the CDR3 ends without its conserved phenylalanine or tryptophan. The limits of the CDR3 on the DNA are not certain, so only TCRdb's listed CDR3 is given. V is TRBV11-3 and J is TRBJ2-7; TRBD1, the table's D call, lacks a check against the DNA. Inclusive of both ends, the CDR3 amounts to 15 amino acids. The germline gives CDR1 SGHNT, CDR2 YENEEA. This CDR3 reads CSSSLDPPLWRGGGT.

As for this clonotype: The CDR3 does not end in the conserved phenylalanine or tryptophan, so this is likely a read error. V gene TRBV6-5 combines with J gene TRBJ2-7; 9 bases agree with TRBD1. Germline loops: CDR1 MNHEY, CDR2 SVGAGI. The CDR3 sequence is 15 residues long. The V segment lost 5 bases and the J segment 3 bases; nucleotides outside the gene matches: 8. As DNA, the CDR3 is TGTGCCAGCAGTAGACAGGGGGGGAGAAACTACGAGCAGTACTTA. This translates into CASSRQGGRNYEQYL.

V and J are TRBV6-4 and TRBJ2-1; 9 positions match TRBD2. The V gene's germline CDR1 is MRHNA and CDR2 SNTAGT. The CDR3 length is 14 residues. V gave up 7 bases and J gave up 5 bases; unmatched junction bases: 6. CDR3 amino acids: CASKRTSAHNEQFF. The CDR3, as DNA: TGTGCCAGCAAAAGGACTAGCGCTCACAATGAGCAGTTCTTC.

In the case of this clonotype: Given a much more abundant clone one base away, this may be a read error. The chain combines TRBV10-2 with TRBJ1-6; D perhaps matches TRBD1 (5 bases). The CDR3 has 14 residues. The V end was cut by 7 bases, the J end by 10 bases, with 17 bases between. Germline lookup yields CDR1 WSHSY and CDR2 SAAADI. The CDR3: CASNRHGDSSPLHF. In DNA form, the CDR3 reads TGCGCCAGCAACCGGCATGGGGACTCATCACCCCTCCACTTT.

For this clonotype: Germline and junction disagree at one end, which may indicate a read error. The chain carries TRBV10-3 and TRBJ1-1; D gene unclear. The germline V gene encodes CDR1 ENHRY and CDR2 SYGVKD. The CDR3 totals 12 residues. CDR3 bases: TGTGCCTCGAGAGCTTCCACCAACGCGGCTATCTTT. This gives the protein CASRASTNAAIF.

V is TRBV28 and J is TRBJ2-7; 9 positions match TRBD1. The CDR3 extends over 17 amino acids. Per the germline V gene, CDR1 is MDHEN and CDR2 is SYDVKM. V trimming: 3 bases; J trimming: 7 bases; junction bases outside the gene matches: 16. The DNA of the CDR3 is TGTGCCAGCAGTTTCTACACCGGGACAGGGTTTCGGGAGGAGCAGTACTTC. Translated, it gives CASSFYTGTGFREEQYF.

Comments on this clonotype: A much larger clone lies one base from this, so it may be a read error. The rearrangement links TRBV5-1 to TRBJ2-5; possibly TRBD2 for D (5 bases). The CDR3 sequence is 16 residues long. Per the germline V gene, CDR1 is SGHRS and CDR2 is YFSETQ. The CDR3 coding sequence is TGCGCCATCAGCGTCGGGATCTGGGTTCGACAAGAGACCCAGTACTTC. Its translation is CAISVGIWVRQETQYF.

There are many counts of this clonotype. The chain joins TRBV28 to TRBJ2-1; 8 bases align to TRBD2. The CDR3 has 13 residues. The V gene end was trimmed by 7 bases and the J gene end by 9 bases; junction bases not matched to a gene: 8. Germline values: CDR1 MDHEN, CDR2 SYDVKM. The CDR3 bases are TGTGCCAGCAAAACGGGGGGGATGCCTGAGCAGTTCTTC. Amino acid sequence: CASKTGGMPEQFF.